This T cell receptor beta chain came from a study of monozygotic twins with inflammatory bowel disease. This CDR3 has 15 amino acids. Every donor provided one blood sample measuring roughly 2.4 ml. There were eight separate reactions per sample in which cDNA was made. The cDNA of both the TCRalpha and TCRbeta chains was subjected to two nested PCRs of about 15 and 9 cycles. TCRdb reanalyzed the 5' RACE reads and collapses them to one entry per CDR3 protein, without DNA. This listing includes roughly 320,000 distinct CDR3 sequences. This receptor was taken from a human donor with ulcerative colitis or Crohn's disease, or a healthy co-twin of an affected twin (not recorded which). The J gene is TRBJ2-1, the V gene TRBV12-3 or TRBV12-4; the TCRdb call, TRBD1, lacks DNA for checking. Sequencing was performed on blood. This chain's CDR3 is CASSLRPGTVTEQFF.